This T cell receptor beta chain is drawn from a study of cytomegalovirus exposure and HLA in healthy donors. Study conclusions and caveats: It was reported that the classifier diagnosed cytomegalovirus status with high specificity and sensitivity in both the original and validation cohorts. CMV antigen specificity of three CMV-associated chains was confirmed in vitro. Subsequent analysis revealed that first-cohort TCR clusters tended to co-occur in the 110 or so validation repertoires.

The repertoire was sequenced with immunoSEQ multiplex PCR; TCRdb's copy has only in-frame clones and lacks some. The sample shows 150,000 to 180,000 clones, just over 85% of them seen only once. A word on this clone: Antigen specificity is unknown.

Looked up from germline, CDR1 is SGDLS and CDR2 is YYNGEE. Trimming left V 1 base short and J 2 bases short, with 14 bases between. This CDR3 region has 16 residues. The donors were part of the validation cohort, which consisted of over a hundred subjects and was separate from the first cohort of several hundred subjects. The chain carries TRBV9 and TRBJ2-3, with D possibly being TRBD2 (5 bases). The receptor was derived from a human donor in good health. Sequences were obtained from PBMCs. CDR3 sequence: CASSVMRASYTDTQYF. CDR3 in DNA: TGTGCCAGCAGCGTAATGCGGGCTAGTTACACAGATACGCAGTATTTT.